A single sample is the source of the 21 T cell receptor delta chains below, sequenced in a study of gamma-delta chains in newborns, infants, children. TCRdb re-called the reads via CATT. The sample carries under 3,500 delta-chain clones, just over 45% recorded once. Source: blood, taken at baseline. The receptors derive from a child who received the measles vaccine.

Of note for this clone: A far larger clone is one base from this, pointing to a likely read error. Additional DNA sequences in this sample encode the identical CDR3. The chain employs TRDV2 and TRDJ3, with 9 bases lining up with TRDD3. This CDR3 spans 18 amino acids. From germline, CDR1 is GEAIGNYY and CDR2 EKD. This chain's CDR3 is CACDLLGDRSRDTRQMFF. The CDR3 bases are TGTGCCTGTGACCTACTGGGGGACCGCTCCAGGGACACCCGACAGATGTTTTTC.

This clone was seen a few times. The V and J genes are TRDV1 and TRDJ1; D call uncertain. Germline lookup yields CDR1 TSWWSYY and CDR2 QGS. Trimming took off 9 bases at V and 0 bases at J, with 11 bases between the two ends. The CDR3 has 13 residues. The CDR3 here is CALGRYYTDKLIF. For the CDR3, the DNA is TGTGCTCTCGGACGTTATTACACCGATAAACTCATCTTT.

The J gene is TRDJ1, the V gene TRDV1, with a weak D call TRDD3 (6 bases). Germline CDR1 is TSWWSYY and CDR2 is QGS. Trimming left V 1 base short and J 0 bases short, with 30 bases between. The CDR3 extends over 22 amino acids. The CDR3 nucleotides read TGTGCTCTTGGGGAACGTTCGGTCCTATCTATCGTACTGGGATCCTACACCGATAAACTCATCTTT. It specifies CALGERSVLSIVLGSYTDKLIF.

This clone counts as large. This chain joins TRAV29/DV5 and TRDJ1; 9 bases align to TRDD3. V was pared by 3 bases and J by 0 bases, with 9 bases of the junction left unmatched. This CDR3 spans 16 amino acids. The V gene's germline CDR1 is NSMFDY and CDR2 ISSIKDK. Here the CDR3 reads CAATFLLGDYTDKLIF. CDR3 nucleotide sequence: TGTGCAGCAACCTTCCTTCTGGGGGATTACACCGATAAACTCATCTTT. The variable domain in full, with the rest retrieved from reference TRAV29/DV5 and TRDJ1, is DQQVKQNSPSLSVQEGRISILNCDYTNSMFDYFLWYKKYPAEGPTFLISISSIKDKNEDGRFTVFLNKSAKHLSLHIVPSQPGDSAVYFCAATFLLGDYTDKLIFGKGTRVTVEP.

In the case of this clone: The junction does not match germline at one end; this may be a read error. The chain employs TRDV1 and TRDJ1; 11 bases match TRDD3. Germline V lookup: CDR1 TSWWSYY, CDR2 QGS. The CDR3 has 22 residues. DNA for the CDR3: TGTGCTATTGGGGAGCCACCCGTTTTGAGAGAATGGGGGATACGCTACACCGATAAACTCATCTTT. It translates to CAIGEPPVLREWGIRYTDKLIF.

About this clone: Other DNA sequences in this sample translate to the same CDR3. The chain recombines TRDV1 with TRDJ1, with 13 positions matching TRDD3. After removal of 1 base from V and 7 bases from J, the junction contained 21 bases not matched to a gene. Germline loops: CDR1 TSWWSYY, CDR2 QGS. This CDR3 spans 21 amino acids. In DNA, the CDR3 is TGTGCTCTTGGGGAACACCAGCCTACCCTAATACTGGGGGATACGGGGGCTAAACTCATCTTT. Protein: CALGEHQPTLILGDTGAKLIF.

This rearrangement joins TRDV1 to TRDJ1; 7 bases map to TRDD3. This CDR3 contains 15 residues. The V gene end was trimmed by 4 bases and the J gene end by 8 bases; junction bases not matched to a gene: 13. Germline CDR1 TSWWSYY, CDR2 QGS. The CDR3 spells CALGGQSSGYGKLIF. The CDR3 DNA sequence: TGTGCTCTTGGGGGCCAAAGCAGTGGATACGGGAAACTCATCTTT.

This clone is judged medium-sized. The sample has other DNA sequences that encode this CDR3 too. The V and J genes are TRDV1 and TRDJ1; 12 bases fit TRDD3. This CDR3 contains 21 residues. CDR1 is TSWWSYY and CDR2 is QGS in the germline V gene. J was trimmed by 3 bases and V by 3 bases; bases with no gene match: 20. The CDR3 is CALGDESYAELGDTIADKLIF. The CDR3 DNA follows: TGTGCTCTTGGGGATGAGTCCTATGCCGAACTGGGGGATACTATCGCCGATAAACTCATCTTT.

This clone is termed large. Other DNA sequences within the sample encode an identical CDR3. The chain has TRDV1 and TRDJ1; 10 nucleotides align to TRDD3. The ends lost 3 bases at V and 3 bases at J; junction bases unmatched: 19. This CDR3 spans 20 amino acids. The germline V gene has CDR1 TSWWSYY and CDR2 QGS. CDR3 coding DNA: TGTGCTCTTGGGGAGCTTATTCCCTCACTGGGGGATGTTATTTCCGATAAACTCATCTTT. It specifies CALGELIPSLGDVISDKLIF.

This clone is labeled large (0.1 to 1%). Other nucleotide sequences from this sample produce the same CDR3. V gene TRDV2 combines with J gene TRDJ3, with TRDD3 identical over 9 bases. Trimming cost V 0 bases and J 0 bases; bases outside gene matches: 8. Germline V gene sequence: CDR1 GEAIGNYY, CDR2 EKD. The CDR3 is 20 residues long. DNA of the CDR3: TGTGCCTGTGACACCACCGGGGGATACAAGAGCTCCTGGGACACCCGACAGATGTTTTTC. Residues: CACDTTGGYKSSWDTRQMFF.

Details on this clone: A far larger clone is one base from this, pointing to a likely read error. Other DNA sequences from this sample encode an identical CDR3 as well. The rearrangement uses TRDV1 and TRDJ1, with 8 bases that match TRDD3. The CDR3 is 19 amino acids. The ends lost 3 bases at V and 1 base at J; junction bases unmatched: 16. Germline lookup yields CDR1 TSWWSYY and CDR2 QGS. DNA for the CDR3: TGTGCTCTTGGGGAGCAGGCCATATTGGGGGATGAGGGCACCGATAAACTCATCTTT. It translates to CALGEQAILGDEGTDKLIF.

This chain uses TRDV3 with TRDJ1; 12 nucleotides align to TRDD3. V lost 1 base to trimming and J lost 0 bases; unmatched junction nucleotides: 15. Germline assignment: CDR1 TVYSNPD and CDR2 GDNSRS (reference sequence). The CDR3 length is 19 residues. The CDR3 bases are TGTGCCTTTATCAATCGCTGGGGGATACGAGCCCTGTACACCGATAAACTCATCTTT. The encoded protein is CAFINRWGIRALYTDKLIF.

The CDR3 DNA follows: TGTGCCTTTGGGGCTTCCTACCCCGTACTGGGGGACACCGATAAACTCATCTTT. Residues: CAFGASYPVLGDTDKLIF. The chain combines TRDV3 with TRDJ1; D is perhaps TRDD2 or TRDD3 (8 bases each). CDR3 size: 18 residues. Trimming took 2 bases from V and 0 from J, leaving 25 bases between them. Per the germline V gene, CDR1 is TVYSNPD and CDR2 is GDNSRS (reference sequence).

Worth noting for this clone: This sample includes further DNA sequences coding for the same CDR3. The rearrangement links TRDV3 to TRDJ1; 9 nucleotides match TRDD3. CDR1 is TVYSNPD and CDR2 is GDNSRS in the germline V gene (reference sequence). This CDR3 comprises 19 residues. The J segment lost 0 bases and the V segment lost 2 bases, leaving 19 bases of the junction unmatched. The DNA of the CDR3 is TGTGCCTTTTTTAATTTTTTCCTGCCCTGGGGGATCGACACCGATAAACTCATCTTT. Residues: CAFFNFFLPWGIDTDKLIF.

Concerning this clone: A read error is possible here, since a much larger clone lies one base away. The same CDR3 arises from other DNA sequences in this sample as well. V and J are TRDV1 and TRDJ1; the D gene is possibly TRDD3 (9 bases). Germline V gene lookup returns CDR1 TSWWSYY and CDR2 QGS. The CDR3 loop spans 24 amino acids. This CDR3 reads CALGDLLLRPSYGGILPYTDKLIF. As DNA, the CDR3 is TGTGCCCTTGGGGACTTATTGCTTCGGCCTTCCTATGGGGGGATACTCCCTTACACCGATAAACTCATCTTT.

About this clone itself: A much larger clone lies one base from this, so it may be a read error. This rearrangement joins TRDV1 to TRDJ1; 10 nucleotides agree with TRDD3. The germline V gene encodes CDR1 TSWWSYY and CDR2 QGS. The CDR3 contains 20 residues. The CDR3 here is CALEEQLGLRYWGIPDKLIF. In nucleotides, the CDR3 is TGTGCTCTTGAGGAACAACTAGGGTTAAGGTACTGGGGGATTCCCGATAAACTCATCTTT.

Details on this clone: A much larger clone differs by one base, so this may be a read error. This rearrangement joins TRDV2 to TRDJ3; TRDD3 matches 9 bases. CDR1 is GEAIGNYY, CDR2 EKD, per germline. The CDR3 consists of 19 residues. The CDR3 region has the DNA TGTGCCTGTGACACTACTGGGGGAGTCGTATCCTGGGACGCCCGACAGATGTTTTTC. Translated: CACDTTGGVVSWDARQMFF.

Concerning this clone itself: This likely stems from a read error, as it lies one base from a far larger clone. In DNA, the CDR3 is TGTGCCTGTGACACGCTTACACTGGGGGATAAAGAGTGTAAACTCATCTTT. Translation: CACDTLTLGDKECKLIF. The chain recombines TRDV2 with TRDJ1; TRDD3 matches 11 bases. The junction had 13 bases not matched to a gene; V was cut back by 1 base and J by 7 bases. Germline CDR1 is GEAIGNYY and CDR2 is EKD. CDR3 length equals 17 residues.

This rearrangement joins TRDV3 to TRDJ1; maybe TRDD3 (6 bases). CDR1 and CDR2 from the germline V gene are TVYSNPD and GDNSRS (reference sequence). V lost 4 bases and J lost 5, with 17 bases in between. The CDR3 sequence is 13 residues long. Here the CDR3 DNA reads TGTGCCTGTAGTATCGGGGATGCTGATAAACTCATCTTT. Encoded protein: CACSIGDADKLIF.

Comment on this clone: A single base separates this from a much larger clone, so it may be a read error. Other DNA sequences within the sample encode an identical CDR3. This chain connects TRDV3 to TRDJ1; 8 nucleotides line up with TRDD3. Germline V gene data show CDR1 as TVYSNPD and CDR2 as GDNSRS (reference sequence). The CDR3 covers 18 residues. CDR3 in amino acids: CAFIPPGDTPGLADKLIF. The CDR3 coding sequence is TGCGCCTTTATACCCCCCGGGGATACCCCGGGTCTTGCTGATAAACTCATCTTT.

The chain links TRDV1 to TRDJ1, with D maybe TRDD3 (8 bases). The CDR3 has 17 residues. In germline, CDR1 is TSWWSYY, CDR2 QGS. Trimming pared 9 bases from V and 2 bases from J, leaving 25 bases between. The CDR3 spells CALLPPTTGGPTDKLIF. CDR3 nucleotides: TGTGCTCTCCTTCCTCCTACGACTGGGGGTCCTACCGATAAACTCATCTTT.